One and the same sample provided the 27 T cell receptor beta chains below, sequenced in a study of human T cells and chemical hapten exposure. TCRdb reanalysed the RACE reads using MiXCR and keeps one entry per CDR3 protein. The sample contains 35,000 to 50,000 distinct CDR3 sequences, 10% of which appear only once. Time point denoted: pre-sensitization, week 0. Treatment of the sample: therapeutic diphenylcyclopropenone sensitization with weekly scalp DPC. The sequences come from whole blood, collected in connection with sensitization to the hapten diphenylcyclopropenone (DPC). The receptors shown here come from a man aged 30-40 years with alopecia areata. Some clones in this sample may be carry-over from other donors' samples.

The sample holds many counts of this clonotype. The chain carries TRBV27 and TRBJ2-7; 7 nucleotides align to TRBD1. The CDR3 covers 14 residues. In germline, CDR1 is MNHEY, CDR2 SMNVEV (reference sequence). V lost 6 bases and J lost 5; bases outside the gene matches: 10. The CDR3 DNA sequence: TGTGCCAGCAGGAAAAACAGGGGCCAGGACGAGCAGTACGTC. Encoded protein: CASRKNRGQDEQYV.

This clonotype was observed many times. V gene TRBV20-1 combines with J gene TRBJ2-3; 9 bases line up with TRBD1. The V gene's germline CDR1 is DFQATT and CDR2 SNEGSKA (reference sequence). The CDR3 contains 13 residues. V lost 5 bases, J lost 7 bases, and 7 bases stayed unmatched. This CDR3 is CSAPGQGLYTQYF. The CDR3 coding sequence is TGCAGTGCTCCGGGACAGGGATTATATACGCAGTATTTT.

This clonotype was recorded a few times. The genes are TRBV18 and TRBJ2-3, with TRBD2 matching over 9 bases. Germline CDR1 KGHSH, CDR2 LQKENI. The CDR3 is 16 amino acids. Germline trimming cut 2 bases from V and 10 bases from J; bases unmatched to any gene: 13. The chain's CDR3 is CASSPDSGGRSPPQYF. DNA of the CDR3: TGTGCCAGCTCACCAGATAGCGGGGGACGAAGTCCACCGCAGTATTTT.

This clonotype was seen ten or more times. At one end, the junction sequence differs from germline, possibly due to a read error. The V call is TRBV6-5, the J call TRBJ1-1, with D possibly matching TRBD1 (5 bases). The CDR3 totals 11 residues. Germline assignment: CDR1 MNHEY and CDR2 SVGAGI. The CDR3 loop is CASSYSGEKLF. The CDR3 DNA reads TGTGCCAGCAGTTACTCGGGGGAAAAGCTCTTT.

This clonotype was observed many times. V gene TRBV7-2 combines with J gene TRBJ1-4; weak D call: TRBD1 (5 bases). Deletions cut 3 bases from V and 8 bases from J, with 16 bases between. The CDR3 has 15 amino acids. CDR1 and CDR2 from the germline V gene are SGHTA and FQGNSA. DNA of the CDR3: TGTGCCAGCAGCTTTGGCGGGGGGACCGGAGAAAAACTGTTTTTT. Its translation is CASSFGGGTGEKLFF. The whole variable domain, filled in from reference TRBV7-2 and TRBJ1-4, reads GAGVSQSPSNKVTEKGKDVELRCDPISGHTALYWYRQSLGQGLEFLIYFQGNSAPDKSGLPSDRFSAERTGGSVSTLTIQRTQQEDSAVYLCASSFGGGTGEKLFFGSGTQLSVL.

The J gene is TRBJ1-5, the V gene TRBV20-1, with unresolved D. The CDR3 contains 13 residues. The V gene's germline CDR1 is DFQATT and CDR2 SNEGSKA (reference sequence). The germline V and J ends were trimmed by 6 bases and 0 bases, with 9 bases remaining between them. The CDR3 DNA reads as TGCAGTGCGTGGACGGATAGCAATCAGCCCCAGCATTTT. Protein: CSAWTDSNQPQHF.

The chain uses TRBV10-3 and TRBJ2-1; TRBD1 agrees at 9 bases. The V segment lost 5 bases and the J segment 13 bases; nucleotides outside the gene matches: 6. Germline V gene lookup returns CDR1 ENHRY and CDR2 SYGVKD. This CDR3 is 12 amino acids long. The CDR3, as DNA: TGTGCCATCAGTCAGGGACAGGGCGGACAGTTCTTC. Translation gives CAISQGQGGQFF.

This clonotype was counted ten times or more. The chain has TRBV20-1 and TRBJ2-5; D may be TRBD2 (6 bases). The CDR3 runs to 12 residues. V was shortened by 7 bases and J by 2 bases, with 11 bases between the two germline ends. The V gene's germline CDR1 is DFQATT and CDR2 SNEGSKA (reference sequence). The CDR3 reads CSGTGAQETQYF. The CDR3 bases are TGCAGTGGTACGGGAGCTCAAGAGACCCAGTACTTC.

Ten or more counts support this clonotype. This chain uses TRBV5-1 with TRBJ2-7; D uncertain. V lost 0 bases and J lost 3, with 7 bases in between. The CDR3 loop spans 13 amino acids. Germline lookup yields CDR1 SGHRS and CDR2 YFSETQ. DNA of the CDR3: TGCGCCAGCAGCTTGGAAGGACGCTACGAGCAGTACTTC. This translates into CASSLEGRYEQYF.

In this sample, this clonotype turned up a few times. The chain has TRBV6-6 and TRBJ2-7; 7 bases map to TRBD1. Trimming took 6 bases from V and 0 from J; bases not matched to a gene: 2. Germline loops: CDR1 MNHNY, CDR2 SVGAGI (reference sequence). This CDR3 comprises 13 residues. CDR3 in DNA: TGTGCCAGCAGGGACAGGATCTCCTACGAGCAGTACTTC. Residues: CASRDRISYEQYF.

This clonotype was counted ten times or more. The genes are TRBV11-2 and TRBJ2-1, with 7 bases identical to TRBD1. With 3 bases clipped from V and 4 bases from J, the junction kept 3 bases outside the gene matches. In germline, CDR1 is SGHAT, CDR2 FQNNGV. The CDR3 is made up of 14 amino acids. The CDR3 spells CASSLSGQYNEQFF. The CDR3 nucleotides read TGTGCCAGCAGCTTGTCGGGACAGTACAATGAGCAGTTCTTC. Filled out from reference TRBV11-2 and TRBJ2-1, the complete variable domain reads EAGVAQSPRYKIIEKRQSVAFWCNPISGHATLYWYQQILGQGPKLLIQFQNNGVVDDSQLPKDRFSAERLKGVDSTLKIQPAKLEDSAVYLCASSLSGQYNEQFFGPGTRLTVL.

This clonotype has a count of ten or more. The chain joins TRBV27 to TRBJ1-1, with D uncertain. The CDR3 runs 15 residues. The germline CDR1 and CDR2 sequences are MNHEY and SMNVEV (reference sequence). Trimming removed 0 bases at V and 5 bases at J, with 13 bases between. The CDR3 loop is CASSLSSRLGTEAFF. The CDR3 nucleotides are TGTGCCAGCAGTTTATCTTCACGCCTTGGGACTGAAGCTTTCTTT.

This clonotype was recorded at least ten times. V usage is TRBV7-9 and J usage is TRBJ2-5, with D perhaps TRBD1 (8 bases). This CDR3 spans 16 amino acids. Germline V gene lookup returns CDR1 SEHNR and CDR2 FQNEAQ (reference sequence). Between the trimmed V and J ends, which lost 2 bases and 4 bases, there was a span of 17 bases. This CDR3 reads CASSLRGQGLRETQYF. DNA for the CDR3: TGTGCCAGCAGCTTACGCGGACAGGGACTAAGAGAGACCCAGTACTTC.

CDR3: CASSTTENTEAFF. The CDR3 nucleotides read TGTGCCAGCTCTACCACAGAAAACACTGAAGCTTTCTTT. The V and J genes are TRBV18 and TRBJ1-1; D remains ambiguous. Germline CDR1 reads KGHSH; CDR2 reads LQKENI. The CDR3 loop spans 13 amino acids. The germline V and J ends were trimmed by 6 bases and 2 bases, with 10 bases remaining between them.

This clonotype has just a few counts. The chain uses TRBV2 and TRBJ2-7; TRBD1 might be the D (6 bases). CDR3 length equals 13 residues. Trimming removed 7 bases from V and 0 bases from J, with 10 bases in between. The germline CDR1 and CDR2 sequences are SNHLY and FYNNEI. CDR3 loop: CASIQGFSYEQYF. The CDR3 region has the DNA TGTGCCAGCATTCAGGGGTTCTCCTACGAGCAGTACTTC.

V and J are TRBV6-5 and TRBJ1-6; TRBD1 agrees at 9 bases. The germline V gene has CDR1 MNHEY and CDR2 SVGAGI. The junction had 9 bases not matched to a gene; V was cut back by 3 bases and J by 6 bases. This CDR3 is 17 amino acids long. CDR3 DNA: TGTGCCAGCAGTTATCGGACAGGGGATTTCCGTAATTCACCCCTCCACTTT. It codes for CASSYRTGDFRNSPLHF.

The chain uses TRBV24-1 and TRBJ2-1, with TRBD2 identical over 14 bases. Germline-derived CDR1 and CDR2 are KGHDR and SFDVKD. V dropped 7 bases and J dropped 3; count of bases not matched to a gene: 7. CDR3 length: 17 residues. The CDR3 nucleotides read TGTGCCACCAGCAGCCCGGGACTAGCGGGAGTCTACAATGAGCAGTTCTTC. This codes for CATSSPGLAGVYNEQFF.

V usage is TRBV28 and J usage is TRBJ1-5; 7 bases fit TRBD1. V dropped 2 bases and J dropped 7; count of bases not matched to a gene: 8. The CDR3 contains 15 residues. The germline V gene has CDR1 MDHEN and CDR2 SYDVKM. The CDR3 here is CASSLPTGVGQPQHF. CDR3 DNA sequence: TGTGCCAGCAGTTTACCTACAGGGGTAGGCCAGCCCCAGCATTTT. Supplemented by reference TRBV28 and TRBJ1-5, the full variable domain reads DVKVTQSSRYLVKRTGEKVFLECVQDMDHENMFWYRQDPGLGLRLIYFSYDVKMKEKGDIPEGYSVSREKKERFSLILESASTNQTSMYLCASSLPTGVGQPQHFGDGTRLSIL.

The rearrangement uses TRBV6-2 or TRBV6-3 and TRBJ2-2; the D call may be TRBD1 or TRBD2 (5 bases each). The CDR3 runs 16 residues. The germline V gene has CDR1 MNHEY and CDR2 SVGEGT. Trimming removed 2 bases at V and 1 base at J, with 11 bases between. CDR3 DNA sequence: TGTGCCAGCAGTTACGGCCCTGGGGGGAACACCGGGGAGCTGTTTTTT. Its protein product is CASSYGPGGNTGELFF.

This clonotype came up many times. The CDR3 DNA is TGTGCCAGCAGTTTATGGAACGGGATAGCGGGCACTGAGCAGTTCTTC. The encoded protein is CASSLWNGIAGTEQFF. This chain uses TRBV28 with TRBJ2-1; TRBD2 agrees at 7 bases. Germline assignment: CDR1 MDHEN and CDR2 SYDVKM. The CDR3 is made up of 16 amino acids. With 0 bases clipped from V and 9 bases from J, the junction kept 11 bases outside the gene matches.

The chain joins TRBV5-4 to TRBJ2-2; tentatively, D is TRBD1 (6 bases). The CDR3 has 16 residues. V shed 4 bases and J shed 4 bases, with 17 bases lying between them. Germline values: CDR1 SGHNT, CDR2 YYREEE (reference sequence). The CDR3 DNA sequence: TGTGCCAGCAGCCGGATCGCAGGGGCCCTCACCGGGGAGCTGTTTTTT. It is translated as CASSRIAGALTGELFF.

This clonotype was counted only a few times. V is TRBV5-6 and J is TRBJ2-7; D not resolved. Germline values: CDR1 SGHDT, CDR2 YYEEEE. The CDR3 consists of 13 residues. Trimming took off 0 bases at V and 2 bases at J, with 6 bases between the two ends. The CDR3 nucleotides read TGTGCCAGCAGCTTGGAAGCACCCTACGAGCAGTACTTC. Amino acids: CASSLEAPYEQYF.

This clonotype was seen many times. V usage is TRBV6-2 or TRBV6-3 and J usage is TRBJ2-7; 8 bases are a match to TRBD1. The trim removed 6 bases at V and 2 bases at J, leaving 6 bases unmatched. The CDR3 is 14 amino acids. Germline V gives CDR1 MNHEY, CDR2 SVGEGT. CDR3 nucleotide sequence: TGTGCCAGCAGCATGGGACAGGCCACCTACGAGCAGTACGTC. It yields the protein CASSMGQATYEQYV.

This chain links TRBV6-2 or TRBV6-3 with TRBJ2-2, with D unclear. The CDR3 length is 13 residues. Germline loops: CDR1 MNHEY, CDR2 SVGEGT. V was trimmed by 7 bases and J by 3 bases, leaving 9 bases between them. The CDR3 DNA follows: TGTGCCAGCACCTTACTGCACACCGGGGAGCTGTTTTTT. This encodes CASTLLHTGELFF.

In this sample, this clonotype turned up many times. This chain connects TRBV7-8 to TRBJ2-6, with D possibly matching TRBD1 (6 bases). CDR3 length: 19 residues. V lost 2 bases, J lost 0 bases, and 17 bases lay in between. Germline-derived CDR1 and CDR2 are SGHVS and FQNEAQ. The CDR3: CASSLTRDRLYSGANVLTF. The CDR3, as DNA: TGTGCCAGCAGCTTAACCCGAGACAGGCTTTACTCTGGGGCCAACGTCCTGACTTTC.

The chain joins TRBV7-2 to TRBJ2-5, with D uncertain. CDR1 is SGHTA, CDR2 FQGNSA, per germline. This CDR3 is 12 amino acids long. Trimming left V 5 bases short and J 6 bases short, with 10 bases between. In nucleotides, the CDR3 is TGTGCCAGCAGCAAGACCACCCAGACCCAGTACTTC. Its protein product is CASSKTTQTQYF.

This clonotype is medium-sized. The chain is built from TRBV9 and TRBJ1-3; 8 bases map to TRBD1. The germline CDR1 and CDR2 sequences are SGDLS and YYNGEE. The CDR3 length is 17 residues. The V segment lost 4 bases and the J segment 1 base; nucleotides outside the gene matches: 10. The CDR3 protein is CASSFPTGGSSGNTIYF. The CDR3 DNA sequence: TGTGCCAGCAGCTTCCCAACAGGGGGATCGTCTGGAAACACCATATATTTT.